These 19 T cell receptor beta chains were all obtained from the same sample, sequenced in a study of blood T cell repertoires in COVID-19. The table came from immunoSEQ multiplex PCR; TCRdb's copy has only in-frame clones and leaves some out. This sample carries under 200,000 clones, almost 85% of them seen once, and the ten largest clones take roughly 8%. The sample comprised peripheral blood. The receptors shown here come from a man aged 40-49 years who had recovered from COVID-19.

CDR3 residues: CATSRGLVFEQFF. CDR3 nucleotide sequence: TGTGCCACCAGCAGAGGGCTCGTGTTTGAGCAGTTCTTC. This chain joins TRBV15 and TRBJ2-1; no clear D gene. The CDR3 length is 13 residues. The germline gives CDR1 LNHNV, CDR2 YYDKDF (reference sequence). Trimming stripped 1 base from V and 9 bases from J, with 10 bases between.

A single count supports this clone. This chain links TRBV11-3 with TRBJ2-3, with D unresolved. V lost 2 bases and J lost 3, with 9 bases in between. This CDR3 is built from 14 residues. CDR1 and CDR2 (germline): SGHNT, YENEEA. CDR3 bases: TGTGCCAGCAGCTTAAGAGGTATAACAGATACGCAGTATTTT. Translated: CASSLRGITDTQYF.

V gene TRBV3-1 (or the pseudogene TRBV3-2) combines with J gene TRBJ2-7, with a possible D match to TRBD1 (5 bases). The germline V gene encodes CDR1 LGHDT and CDR2 YNNKEL (reference sequence). The CDR3 extends over 16 amino acids. Deletions cut 0 bases from V and 5 bases from J, with 17 bases between. The CDR3: CASSQEIARVSNEQYF. The CDR3 DNA follows: TGTGCCAGCAGCCAAGAGATAGCCAGGGTTAGTAACGAGCAGTACTTC.

The rearrangement uses TRBV3-1 (or the pseudogene TRBV3-2) and TRBJ2-1; no reliable D call. CDR1 and CDR2 (germline): LGHDT, YNNKEL (reference sequence). Trimming removed 1 base from V and 4 bases from J, with 2 bases in between. The length of the CDR3 is 12 residues. CDR3 protein: CASSQAYNEQFF. In DNA, the CDR3 is TGTGCCAGCAGCCAAGCTTACAATGAGCAGTTCTTC.

This clone was counted only a few times. V usage is TRBV19 and J usage is TRBJ2-1, with D unclear. CDR3 length: 13 residues. Germline assignment: CDR1 LNHDA and CDR2 SQIVND (reference sequence). V was pared by 7 bases and J by 4 bases, with 11 bases between. This CDR3 is CASNVAAYNEQFF. The CDR3 bases are TGTGCCAGTAATGTAGCTGCATACAATGAGCAGTTCTTC.

This rearrangement joins TRBV3-1 (or the pseudogene TRBV3-2) to TRBJ2-3; 11 bases line up with TRBD2. The CDR3 has 17 residues. The V gene's germline CDR1 is LGHDT and CDR2 YNNKEL (reference sequence). V was clipped by 1 base and J by 5 bases; unmatched bases: 8. The CDR3 sequence is CASSQGHSGRAGDTQYF. The DNA of the CDR3 is TGTGCCAGCAGCCAAGGTCATAGCGGGAGGGCCGGAGATACGCAGTATTTT.

The genes are TRBV12-1 and TRBJ2-1; no check of the table's D call, TRBD2, against the DNA was made. TRBV12-1 is classified as a pseudogene. The CDR3 runs 17 residues. CDR3 DNA: TGTGCCAGCAGCACTAACACAGCGGAGAGAGCCTACAATGAGCAGTTCTTC. Amino acid sequence: CASSTNTAERAYNEQFF.

This rearrangement joins TRBV7-8 to TRBJ2-7; D may be TRBD2 (5 bases). The CDR3 runs to 14 residues. V dropped 5 bases and J dropped 4 bases, with 15 bases sitting between them. Germline CDR1 and CDR2: SGHVS and FQNEAQ. The CDR3 sequence: CASSPRGRKYEQYF. The DNA of the CDR3 is TGTGCCAGCAGCCCCCGAGGGCGAAAGTACGAGCAGTACTTC.

The chain joins TRBV4-1 to TRBJ2-7; 7 bases line up with TRBD2. Germline CDR1 and CDR2: MGHRA and YSYEKL. Trimming at V came to 0 bases and at J to 1 base, leaving 9 bases not matched to a gene. CDR3 length: 17 amino acids. The CDR3 here is CASSQERRSRGSYEQYF. CDR3 nucleotides: TGCGCCAGCAGCCAAGAACGCCGCTCGCGGGGGTCCTACGAGCAGTACTTC.

The J gene is TRBJ2-7, the V gene TRBV5-6; TRBD2 aligns across 8 bases. The CDR3 is made up of 14 amino acids. V trimming: 0 bases; J trimming: 2 bases; junction bases outside the gene matches: 1. CDR1 is SGHDT and CDR2 is YYEEEE in the germline V gene. The DNA for the CDR3 is TGTGCCAGCAGCTTGGGGGGACTAGCCTACGAGCAGTACTTC. Protein sequence: CASSLGGLAYEQYF. The full variable domain, its missing parts supplied by reference TRBV5-6 and TRBJ2-7, is DAGVTQSPTHLIKTRGQQVTLRCSPKSGHDTVSWYQQALGQGPQFIFQYYEEEERQRGNFPDRFSGHQFPNYSSELNVNALLLGDSALYLCASSLGGLAYEQYFGPGTRLTVT.

The gene calls are TRBV9 and TRBJ2-2; no clear D gene. Per the germline V gene, CDR1 is SGDLS and CDR2 is YYNGEE. V gave up 4 bases and J gave up 1 base, with 5 bases separating them. The length of the CDR3 is 13 residues. The CDR3 region is CASSSGNTGELFF. CDR3 nucleotides: TGTGCCAGCAGCTCGGGGAACACCGGGGAGCTGTTTTTT.

The chain uses TRBV6-2 or TRBV6-3 and TRBJ2-3; D is possibly TRBD2 (6 bases). Trimming took off 1 base at V and 2 bases at J, with 10 bases between the two ends. The CDR3 runs 15 residues. Looked up from germline, CDR1 is MNHEY and CDR2 is SVGEGT. CDR3 nucleotide sequence: TGTGCCAGCAGTTACTGGGACTCGATCACAGATACGCAGTATTTT. Translation gives CASSYWDSITDTQYF.

J is TRBJ1-6 and V is TRBV2; tentative D call: TRBD1 (6 bases). CDR3 size: 12 residues. The germline V gene encodes CDR1 SNHLY and CDR2 FYNNEI. Trimming removed 5 bases from V and 13 bases from J, with 12 bases in between. The DNA of the CDR3 is TGTGCCAGCAGTTCCACAGGGCTGCCCCTCCACTTT. Amino acid sequence: CASSSTGLPLHF.

The V gene is TRBV7-2, the J gene TRBJ2-1; possibly TRBD2 for D (6 bases). The V gene's germline CDR1 is SGHTA and CDR2 FQGNSA. V gave up 2 bases and J gave up 0 bases, with 8 bases separating them. The CDR3 is 15 residues long. CDR3 DNA sequence: TGTGCCAGCAGCTTACTTAGCGGCTCCTACAATGAGCAGTTCTTC. As protein: CASSLLSGSYNEQFF.

The V call is TRBV7-2, the J call TRBJ1-3, with 9 bases matching TRBD1. From germline, CDR1 is SGHTA and CDR2 FQGNSA. Trimming removed 2 bases from V and 0 bases from J; junction bases left unmatched: 8. The CDR3 has 18 residues. CDR3 nucleotide sequence: TGTGCCAGCAGCTTAAAGGGACAGGGCCTTACCTCTGGAAACACCATATATTTT. Translation: CASSLKGQGLTSGNTIYF.

Only one count was recorded for this clone. This CDR3 is CASSPYRSNQPQHF. The CDR3, as DNA: TGTGCCAGCAGCCCATACAGGAGCAATCAGCCCCAGCATTTT. The V gene is TRBV7-2, the J gene TRBJ1-5, with D tentatively TRBD1 (5 bases). The V end lost 5 bases, the J end lost 1 base, and 9 bases lay between the germline ends. The CDR3 consists of 14 residues. Germline V lookup: CDR1 SGHTA, CDR2 FQGNSA.

This chain joins TRBV3-1 (or the pseudogene TRBV3-2) and TRBJ1-1, with D perhaps TRBD1 (6 bases). This CDR3 comprises 16 residues. Trimming removed 1 base from V and 3 bases from J, with 15 bases in between. The germline gives CDR1 LGHDT, CDR2 YNNKEL (reference sequence). The CDR3: CASSQVFTGRDTEAFF. CDR3 nucleotide sequence: TGTGCCAGCAGCCAAGTATTTACAGGGAGGGACACTGAAGCTTTCTTT.

The chain combines TRBV7-2 with TRBJ2-3; a possible D gene is TRBD2 (5 bases). This CDR3 has 14 amino acids. V lost 6 bases and J lost 5, with 15 bases in between. Germline V CDR1 and CDR2: SGHTA, FQGNSA. CDR3 residues: CASRVTGSLDTQYF. DNA for the CDR3: TGTGCCAGCAGAGTAACGGGGTCCTTAGATACGCAGTATTTT. Variable domain in full (rest from reference TRBV7-2 and TRBJ2-3): GAGVSQSPSNKVTEKGKDVELRCDPISGHTALYWYRQSLGQGLEFLIYFQGNSAPDKSGLPSDRFSAERTGGSVSTLTIQRTQQEDSAVYLCASRVTGSLDTQYFGPGTRLTVL.

CDR3 sequence: CASSPGLAGAGQFF. The CDR3 DNA is TGTGCCAGCAGCCCGGGACTAGCGGGAGCGGGGCAGTTCTTC. The chain joins TRBV7-9 to TRBJ2-1, with TRBD2 matching over 14 bases. The germline V gene has CDR1 SEHNR and CDR2 FQNEAQ (reference sequence). This CDR3 is 14 amino acids long. V was pared by 5 bases and J by 12 bases, with 6 bases of the junction left unmatched.